This TCR beta chain derives from a study of cytomegalovirus exposure and HLA in healthy donors. CDR3 size: 16 residues. The ends lost 2 bases at V and 8 bases at J; junction bases unmatched: 4. The V gene's germline CDR1 is MNHNS and CDR2 SASEGT. The PCR had 60 Vbeta and 13 Jbeta primers. Method: immunoSEQ multiplex PCR; TCRdb's copy keeps in-frame clones and lacks some. The sample includes around 200,000 clones, around 80% of them seen just once. The sequence came from a man between 25 and 39 years old in good health and CMV-seronegative. The sample was PBMCs. V gene TRBV6-1 combines with J gene TRBJ2-1; TRBD2 matches 15 bases. The DNA for the CDR3 is TGTGCCAGCAGTGAAAGGGGGACTAGCGGGAGGTATGAGCAGTTCTTC. It specifies CASSERGTSGRYEQFF.